This T cell receptor beta chain was obtained from a study of identical twins. Study findings and constraints: Where out-of-frame alpha sequences were twin-shared, they showed excess low generation probability.

Germline V lookup: CDR1 SGHTA, CDR2 FQGNSA. Trimming took 7 bases from V and 2 from J; bases not matched to a gene: 8. This CDR3 comprises 15 residues. Donors uniformly comprised healthy Caucasians. In its sample, this clonotype was seen many times. Its antigen is still unknown. MiXCR, run by TCRdb on the 5' RACE reads, gives a single entry per CDR3 protein. The repertoire holds 420,000 or so distinct CDR3 sequences, with about 18% as singletons. The chain recombines TRBV7-2 with TRBJ2-7; TRBD2 aligns across 10 bases. The sample was naive T cells sorted from blood. This clonotype was obtained from a man between 45 and 60 years old in good health. This CDR3 is CASTRRTSGAYEQYF. CDR3 nucleotides: TGTGCCAGCACCAGACGGACTAGCGGCGCCTACGAGCAGTACTTC. Full variable domain (outside the CDR3, taken from reference TRBV7-2 and TRBJ2-7): GAGVSQSPSNKVTEKGKDVELRCDPISGHTALYWYRQSLGQGLEFLIYFQGNSAPDKSGLPSDRFSAERTGGSVSTLTIQRTQQEDSAVYLCASTRRTSGAYEQYFGPGTRLTVT.